The next 22 T cell receptor beta chains were all read from a single sample in a study of human T cells and chemical hapten exposure. Using its own MiXCR run on the RACE reads, TCRdb lists one record per CDR3 protein. Of 250,000 to 300,000 distinct CDR3 sequences detected, roughly 8% appear once; the ten largest clones hold 1.2%. Time point described: pre-sensitization, week 0. The treatment here: therapeutic diphenylcyclopropenone sensitization with weekly scalp DPC. The sequenced sample was whole blood, obtained in connection with sensitization to the hapten diphenylcyclopropenone (DPC). Receptors originate from a man aged 18 to 29 with alopecia areata. Some clones in this sample may be carry-over from other donors' samples.

The genes are TRBV6-4 and TRBJ2-2, with 7 nucleotides matching TRBD1. Trimming took 0 bases from V and 7 from J; bases not matched to a gene: 5. The CDR3 contains 15 residues. Germline lookup yields CDR1 MRHNA and CDR2 SNTAGT. CDR3 sequence: CASSDSRGHGGELFF. In DNA form, the CDR3 reads TGTGCCAGCAGTGACTCGAGGGGGCATGGCGGGGAGCTGTTTTTT.

This clonotype was observed a few times. The V and J genes are TRBV12-3 or TRBV12-4 and TRBJ2-5; D unclear. CDR3 size: 14 residues. Trimming left V 8 bases short and J 2 bases short, with 15 bases between. In nucleotides, the CDR3 is TGTGCCAGCCTCCGCAGCCCAGTGCAAGAGACCCAGTACTTC. As protein: CASLRSPVQETQYF.

This chain connects TRBV20-1 to TRBJ1-1; 7 bases match TRBD1. This CDR3 is 15 amino acids long. Trimming at V came to 2 bases and at J to 5 bases, leaving 11 bases not matched to a gene. Germline V gives CDR1 DFQATT, CDR2 SNEGSKA (reference sequence). The CDR3 region has the DNA TGCAGTGCTAGACCAACTGGACAGGAAGGAACTGAAGCTTTCTTT. Residues: CSARPTGQEGTEAFF.

In its sample, this clonotype was seen a few times. The chain couples TRBV5-1 to TRBJ2-2; no reliable D call. V lost 1 base and J 5 bases, leaving 12 bases between the germline ends. The length of the CDR3 is 15 residues. The germline gives CDR1 SGHRS, CDR2 YFSETQ. Written as DNA, the CDR3 is TGCGCCAGCAGCTTGAGTCAGCCGGTGACCGGGGAGCTGTTTTTT. It codes for CASSLSQPVTGELFF.

In this sample, this clonotype turned up many times. This chain uses TRBV3-1 with TRBJ1-2; D is unclear. Germline lookup yields CDR1 LGHDT and CDR2 YNNKEL (reference sequence). This CDR3 region has 12 residues. Trimming removed 3 bases at V and 6 bases at J, with 8 bases between. CDR3: CASSHRNNGYTF. The CDR3 region has the DNA TGTGCCAGCAGCCATCGAAACAATGGCTACACCTTC.

The gene calls are TRBV20-1 and TRBJ2-7, with D possibly being TRBD2 (6 bases). Germline lookup yields CDR1 DFQATT and CDR2 SNEGSKA (reference sequence). This CDR3 region has 16 residues. The V end was cut by 2 bases, the J end by 0 bases, with 17 bases between. The CDR3 spells CSARKEGQGSSYEQYV. CDR3 DNA: TGCAGTGCTAGAAAGGAGGGTCAGGGAAGCTCCTACGAGCAGTACGTC.

The table lists this clonotype with a few counts. The gene calls are TRBV27 and TRBJ1-5; TRBD1 agrees at 7 bases. V trimming: 5 bases; J trimming: 0 bases; junction bases outside the gene matches: 4. This CDR3 spans 15 amino acids. Germline CDR1 is MNHEY and CDR2 is SMNVEV (reference sequence). In DNA, the CDR3 is TGTGCCAGCAGTGGGGACAGACATAGCAATCAGCCCCAGCATTTT. Its protein product is CASSGDRHSNQPQHF.

In this sample, this clonotype turned up many times. V is TRBV5-6 and J is TRBJ2-3, with 7 positions matching TRBD1. Per the germline V gene, CDR1 is SGHDT and CDR2 is YYEEEE. The length of the CDR3 is 15 residues. J gave up 4 bases and V 3 bases, and 8 bases lay outside the gene matches. The CDR3 here is CASSWGQLLSDTQYF. In DNA form, the CDR3 reads TGTGCCAGCAGCTGGGGACAGCTCCTTTCAGATACGCAGTATTTT.

This clonotype was seen a handful of times. The chain employs TRBV7-9 and TRBJ1-5; D not certain. Trimming pared 1 base from V and 3 bases from J, leaving 13 bases between. This CDR3 is built from 16 residues. Germline V CDR1 and CDR2: SEHNR, FQNEAQ (reference sequence). In nucleotides, the CDR3 is TGTGCCAGCAGCTTAGGGGGAATGGGCCCCAATCAGCCCCAGCATTTT. It specifies CASSLGGMGPNQPQHF.

At least ten counts were recorded for this clonotype. The genes are TRBV4-3 and TRBJ2-7; D perhaps matches TRBD1 (6 bases). The germline V gene has CDR1 LGHNA and CDR2 YSLEER. The CDR3 length is 14 residues. V was trimmed by 3 bases and J by 3 bases, leaving 12 bases between them. This chain's CDR3 is CASSQDSTGYEQYF. The CDR3 bases are TGCGCCAGCAGCCAGGACTCGACAGGCTACGAGCAGTACTTC.

V and J are TRBV7-9 and TRBJ1-1; 9 bases fit TRBD1. The CDR3 extends over 16 amino acids. The V and J ends lost 6 bases and 0 bases, in that order; junction bases with no gene match: 8. Germline lookup yields CDR1 SEHNR and CDR2 FQNEAQ (reference sequence). CDR3 nucleotides: TGTGCCAGCAGGGACGATGGACAGGGGATGAACACTGAAGCTTTCTTT. This gives the protein CASRDDGQGMNTEAFF.

This clonotype was observed a few times. The genes are TRBV2 and TRBJ2-5; 8 bases line up with TRBD2. Germline lookup yields CDR1 SNHLY and CDR2 FYNNEI. V lost 7 bases, J lost 4 bases, and 5 bases stayed unmatched. The length of the CDR3 is 13 residues. DNA for the CDR3: TGTGCCAGCAAACTAGCGGCGCGAGAGACCCAGTACTTC. Protein product: CASKLAARETQYF.

In its sample, this clonotype was seen many times. This chain uses TRBV29-1 with TRBJ2-2; D is ambiguous. The CDR3 has 12 residues. The V gene lost 3 bases and the J gene lost 2 bases, with 4 bases spanning the gap. Germline lookup yields CDR1 SQVTM and CDR2 ANQGSEA. The CDR3 sequence is CSVEGNTGELFF. DNA for the CDR3: TGCAGCGTTGAGGGAAACACCGGGGAGCTGTTTTTT.

This clonotype was observed a handful of times. The chain joins TRBV5-5 to TRBJ1-4; D remains unclear. The V and J ends lost 3 bases and 8 bases respectively, with 11 bases between them. The CDR3 extends over 13 amino acids. The V gene's germline CDR1 is SGHKS and CDR2 YYEKEE (reference sequence). The CDR3 DNA sequence: TGTGCCAGCAGCTCCGGGTCCGGGGAAAAACTGTTTTTT. Amino acids: CASSSGSGEKLFF.

The chain couples TRBV29-1 to TRBJ2-4; no reliable D call. Looked up from germline, CDR1 is SQVTM and CDR2 is ANQGSEA. The CDR3 extends over 12 amino acids. Deletions cut 4 bases from V and 3 bases from J, with 7 bases between. The CDR3 DNA follows: TGCAGCGTTGTCTTCGACAAAAACATTCAGTACTTC. Encoded protein: CSVVFDKNIQYF.

This clonotype was recorded at least ten times. The V call is TRBV5-8, the J call TRBJ2-7; unclear D gene. The CDR3 is made up of 14 amino acids. The germline CDR1 and CDR2 sequences are SGHTS and YDEGEE. V lost 0 bases, J lost 2 bases, and 9 bases lay in between. CDR3 bases: TGTGCCAGCAGCTTGGAACCTCGGACCTACGAGCAGTACGTC. This codes for CASSLEPRTYEQYV.

This clonotype showed up many times. The genes are TRBV11-2 and TRBJ1-4; TRBD1 matches 8 bases. Germline CDR1 reads SGHAT; CDR2 reads FQNNGV. J was trimmed by 2 bases and V by 1 base; bases with no gene match: 6. CDR3 length equals 17 residues. CDR3 nucleotides: TGTGCCAGCAGCTTAGGTTCGGACAGGGTGACTAATGAAAAACTGTTTTTT. This translates into CASSLGSDRVTNEKLFF.

V gene TRBV20-1 combines with J gene TRBJ2-3; 9 nucleotides line up with TRBD2. In germline, CDR1 is DFQATT, CDR2 SNEGSKA (reference sequence). J was trimmed by 0 bases and V by 3 bases; bases with no gene match: 10. CDR3 length: 17 residues. CDR3 loop: CSASNIGTSPSTDTQYF. Here the CDR3 DNA reads TGCAGTGCTAGCAATATCGGGACTAGCCCTAGCACAGATACGCAGTATTTT.

The chain combines TRBV11-2 with TRBJ2-7, with D tentatively TRBD1 or TRBD2 (5 bases each). The V end was cut by 1 base, the J end by 1 base, with 8 bases between. Germline V gives CDR1 SGHAT, CDR2 FQNNGV. CDR3 length: 14 amino acids. CDR3 protein: CASSLGGKSYEQYV. CDR3 DNA: TGTGCCAGCAGCTTAGGGGGGAAGTCCTACGAGCAGTACGTC.

The chain couples TRBV6-2 or TRBV6-3 to TRBJ2-7, with TRBD1 as a possible D gene (6 bases). Trimming took off 5 bases at V and 3 bases at J, with 11 bases between the two ends. CDR1 and CDR2 from the germline V gene are MNHEY and SVGEGT. The CDR3 is 13 amino acids. The CDR3 region is CASSGGQLYEQYV. Written as DNA, the CDR3 is TGTGCCAGCAGTGGCGGACAGCTCTACGAGCAGTACGTC.

This clonotype was recorded a few times. This chain joins TRBV5-1 and TRBJ1-4; TRBD1 matches at 8 bases. J lost 5 bases, V lost 3 bases, and 6 bases had no gene match. Germline assignment: CDR1 SGHRS and CDR2 YFSETQ. This CDR3 has 15 residues. CDR3: CASSSPGTGNEKLFF. DNA for the CDR3: TGCGCCAGCAGCTCCCCAGGGACAGGCAATGAAAAACTGTTTTTT.

Ten or more counts support this clonotype. CDR3 loop: CATSDYGQHGELFF. The CDR3 DNA reads as TGTGCCACCAGTGACTACGGACAGCACGGGGAGCTGTTTTTT. The chain joins TRBV24-1 to TRBJ2-2; possible D gene TRBD1, 6 bases. The length of the CDR3 is 14 residues. The V and J ends lost 4 bases and 7 bases respectively, with 12 bases between them. Germline V CDR1 and CDR2: KGHDR, SFDVKD.